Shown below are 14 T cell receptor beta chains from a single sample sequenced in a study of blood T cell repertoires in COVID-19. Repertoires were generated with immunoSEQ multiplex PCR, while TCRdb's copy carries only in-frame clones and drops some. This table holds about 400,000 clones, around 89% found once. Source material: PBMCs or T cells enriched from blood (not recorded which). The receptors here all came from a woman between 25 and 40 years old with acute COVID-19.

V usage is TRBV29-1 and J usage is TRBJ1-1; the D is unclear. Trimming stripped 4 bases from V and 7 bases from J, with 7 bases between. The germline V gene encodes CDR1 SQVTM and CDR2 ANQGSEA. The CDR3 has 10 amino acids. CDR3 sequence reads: CSVGSHEAFF. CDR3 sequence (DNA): TGCAGCGTTGGAAGCCATGAAGCTTTCTTT.

CDR3 sequence reads: CASSLPGISGNTIYF. The CDR3 DNA is TGTGCCAGCAGCTTACCGGGAATTTCTGGAAACACCATATATTTT. The chain combines TRBV7-2 with TRBJ1-3; no reliable D call. The germline V and J ends were trimmed by 2 bases and 1 base, with 9 bases remaining between them. Germline CDR1 SGHTA, CDR2 FQGNSA. The CDR3 consists of 15 residues.

The CDR3 DNA reads TGTGCCAGTAATCAAGGGGGTAGCACAGATACGCAGTATTTT. Translation: CASNQGGSTDTQYF. The chain links TRBV19 to TRBJ2-3; a possible D gene is TRBD1 (6 bases). The V gene's germline CDR1 is LNHDA and CDR2 SQIVND (reference sequence). Trimming stripped 7 bases from V and 0 bases from J, with 11 bases between. CDR3 length: 14 residues. The complete variable domain, with remaining parts taken from reference TRBV19 and TRBJ2-3, reads DGGITQSPKYLFRKEGQNVTLSCEQNLNHDAMYWYRQDPGQGLRLIYYSQIVNDFQKGDIAEGYSVSREKKESFPLTVTSAQKNPTAFYLCASNQGGSTDTQYFGPGTRLTVL.

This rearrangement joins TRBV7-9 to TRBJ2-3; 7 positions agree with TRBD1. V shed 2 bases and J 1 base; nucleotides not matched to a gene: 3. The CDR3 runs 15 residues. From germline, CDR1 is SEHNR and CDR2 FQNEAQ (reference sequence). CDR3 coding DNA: TGTGCCAGCAGCTTACGACAGGGAGGCACAGATACGCAGTATTTT. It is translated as CASSLRQGGTDTQYF.

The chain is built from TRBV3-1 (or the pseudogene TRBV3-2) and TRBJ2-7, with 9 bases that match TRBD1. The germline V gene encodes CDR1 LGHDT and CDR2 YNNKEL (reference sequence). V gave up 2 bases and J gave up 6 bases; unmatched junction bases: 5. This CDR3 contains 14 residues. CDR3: CASSQRGQGSEQYF. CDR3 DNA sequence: TGTGCCAGCAGCCAACGGGGACAGGGATCCGAGCAGTACTTC.

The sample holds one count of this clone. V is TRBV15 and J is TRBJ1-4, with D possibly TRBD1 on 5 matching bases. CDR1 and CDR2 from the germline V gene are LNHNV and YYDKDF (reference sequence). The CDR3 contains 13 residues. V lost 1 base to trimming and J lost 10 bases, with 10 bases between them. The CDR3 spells CATSRGGEGKLFF. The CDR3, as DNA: TGTGCCACCAGCAGAGGGGGGGAGGGAAAACTGTTTTTT. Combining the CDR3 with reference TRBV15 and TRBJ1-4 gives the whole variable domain DAMVIQNPRYQVTQFGKPVTLSCSQTLNHNVMYWYQQKSSQAPKLLFHYYDKDFNNEADTPDNFQSRRPNTSFCFLDIRSPGLGDTAMYLCATSRGGEGKLFFGSGTQLSVL.

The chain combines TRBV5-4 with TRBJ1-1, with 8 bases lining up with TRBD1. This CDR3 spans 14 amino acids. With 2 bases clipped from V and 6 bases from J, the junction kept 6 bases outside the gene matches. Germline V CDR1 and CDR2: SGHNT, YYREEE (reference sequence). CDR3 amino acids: CASSFLGQGSEAFF. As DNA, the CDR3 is TGTGCCAGCAGCTTCCTAGGACAGGGCTCTGAAGCTTTCTTT.

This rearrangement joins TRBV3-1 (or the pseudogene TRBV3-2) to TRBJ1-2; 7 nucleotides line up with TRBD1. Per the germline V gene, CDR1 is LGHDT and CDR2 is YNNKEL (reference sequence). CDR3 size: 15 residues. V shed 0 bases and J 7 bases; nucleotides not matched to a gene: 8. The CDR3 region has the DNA TGTGCCAGCAGCCAAGATTCAATGACAGGGATTGGCTACACCTTC. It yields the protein CASSQDSMTGIGYTF.

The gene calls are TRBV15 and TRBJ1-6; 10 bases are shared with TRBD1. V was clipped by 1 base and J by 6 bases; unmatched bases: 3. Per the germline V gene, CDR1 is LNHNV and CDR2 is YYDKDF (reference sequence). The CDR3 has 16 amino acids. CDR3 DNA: TGTGCCACCAGCAGAGGGCGGGACAGGGGTAATTCACCCCTCCACTTT. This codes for CATSRGRDRGNSPLHF.

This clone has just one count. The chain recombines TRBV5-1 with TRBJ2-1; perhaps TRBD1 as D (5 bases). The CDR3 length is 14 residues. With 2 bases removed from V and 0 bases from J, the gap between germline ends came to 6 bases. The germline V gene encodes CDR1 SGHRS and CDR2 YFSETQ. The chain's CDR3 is CASSFRDSYNEQFF. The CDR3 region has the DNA TGCGCCAGCAGCTTCAGGGACTCCTACAATGAGCAGTTCTTC.

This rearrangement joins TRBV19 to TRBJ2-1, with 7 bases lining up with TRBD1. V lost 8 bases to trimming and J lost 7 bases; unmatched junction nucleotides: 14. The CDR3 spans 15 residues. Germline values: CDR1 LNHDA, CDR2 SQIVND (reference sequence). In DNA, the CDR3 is TGTGCCAGTCTCCCCAGGGACAGCGTGATGAATGAGCAGTTCTTC. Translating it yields CASLPRDSVMNEQFF.

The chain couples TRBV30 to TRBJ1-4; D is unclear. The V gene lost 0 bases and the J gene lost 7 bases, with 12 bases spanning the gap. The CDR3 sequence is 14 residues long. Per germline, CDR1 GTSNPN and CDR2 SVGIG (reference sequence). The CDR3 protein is CAWSVGGLVEKLFF. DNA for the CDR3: TGTGCCTGGAGTGTCGGAGGTCTGGTTGAAAAACTGTTTTTT.

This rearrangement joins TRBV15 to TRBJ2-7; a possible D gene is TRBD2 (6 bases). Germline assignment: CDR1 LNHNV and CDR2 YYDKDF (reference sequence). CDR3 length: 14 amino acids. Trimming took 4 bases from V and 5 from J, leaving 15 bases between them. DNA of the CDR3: TGTGCCACCAGCAAAGGGACTGGAATTAACGAGCAGTACTTC. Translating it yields CATSKGTGINEQYF.

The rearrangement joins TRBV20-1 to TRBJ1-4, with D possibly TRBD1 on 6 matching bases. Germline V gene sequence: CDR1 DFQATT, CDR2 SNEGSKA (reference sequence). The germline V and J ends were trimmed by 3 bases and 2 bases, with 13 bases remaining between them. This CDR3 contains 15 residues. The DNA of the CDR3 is TGCAGTGCTAGTCTCCCCGGACAGACTAATGAAAAACTGTTTTTT. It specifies CSASLPGQTNEKLFF.